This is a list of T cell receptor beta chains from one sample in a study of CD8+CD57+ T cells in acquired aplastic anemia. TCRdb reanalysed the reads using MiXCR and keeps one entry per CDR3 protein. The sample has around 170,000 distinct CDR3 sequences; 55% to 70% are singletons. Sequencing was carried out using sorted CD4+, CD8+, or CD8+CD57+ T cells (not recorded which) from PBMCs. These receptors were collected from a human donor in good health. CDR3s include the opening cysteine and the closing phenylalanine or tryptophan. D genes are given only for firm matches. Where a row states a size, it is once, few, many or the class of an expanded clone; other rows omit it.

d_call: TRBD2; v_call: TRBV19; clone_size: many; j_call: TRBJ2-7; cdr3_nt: TGTGCCAGTAGTTCTCGACTAGCGGGGTCCTACGAGCAGTACTTC; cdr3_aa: CASSSRLAGSYEQYF
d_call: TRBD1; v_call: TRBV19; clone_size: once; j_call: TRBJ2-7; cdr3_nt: TGTGCCAGTAGTATGGTGACAGGGGGAACCTACGAGCAGTACTTC; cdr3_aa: CASSMVTGGTYEQYF
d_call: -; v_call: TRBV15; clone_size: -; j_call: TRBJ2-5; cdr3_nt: TGTGCCACCAGTTCGTCGGTTATTGAAGAGACCCAGTACTTC; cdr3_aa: CATSSSVIEETQYF
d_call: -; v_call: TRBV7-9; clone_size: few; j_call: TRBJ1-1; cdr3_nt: TGTGCCAGCAGCCCAGCGGAGGGAGAAGCTTTCTTT; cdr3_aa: CASSPAEGEAFF
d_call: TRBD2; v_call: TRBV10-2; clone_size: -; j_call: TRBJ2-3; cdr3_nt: TGCGCCAGCAGTGAGGCGGGGGGCCGGTCAGATACGCAGTATTTT; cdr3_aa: CASSEAGGRSDTQYF
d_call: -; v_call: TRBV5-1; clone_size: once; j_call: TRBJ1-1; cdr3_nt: TGCGCCAGCAGCTTGTCTGTGCTAAACGCTGAAGCTTTCTTT; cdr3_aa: CASSLSVLNAEAFF
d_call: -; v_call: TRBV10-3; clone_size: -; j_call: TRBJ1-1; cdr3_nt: TGTGCCATCAGTGGTAGTGGGATACTGTTCTTT; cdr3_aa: CAISGSGILFF
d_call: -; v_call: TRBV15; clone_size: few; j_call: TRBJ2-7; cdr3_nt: TGTGCCACCAGCAGAGGCGCGGAAGGGAGGCAGTACTTC; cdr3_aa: CATSRGAEGRQYF
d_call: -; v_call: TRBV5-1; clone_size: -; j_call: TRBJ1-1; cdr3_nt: TGCGCCAGCAGCTTGTCAGGGATAACTGAAGCTTTCTTT; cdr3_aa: CASSLSGITEAFF
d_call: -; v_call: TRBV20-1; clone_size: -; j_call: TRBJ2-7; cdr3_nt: TGCAGTGCTAGAGACTCGGGACGGTACCACGAGCAGTACTTC; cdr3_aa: CSARDSGRYHEQYF
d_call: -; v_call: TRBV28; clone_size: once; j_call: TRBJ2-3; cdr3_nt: TGTGCCAGCAGTTTAACAGCAGGGGGAGGGGCAGATACGCAGTATTTT; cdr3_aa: CASSLTAGGGADTQYF
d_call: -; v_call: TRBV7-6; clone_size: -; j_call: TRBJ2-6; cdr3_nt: TGTGCCAGCAGTCACACACAGGGACCGCTATCTGGGGCCAACGTCCTGACTTTC; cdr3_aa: CASSHTQGPLSGANVLTF
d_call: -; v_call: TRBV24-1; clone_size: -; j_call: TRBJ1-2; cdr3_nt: TGTGCCACCAGGGACAGTGCCGACTATGGCTACACCTTC; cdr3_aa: CATRDSADYGYTF
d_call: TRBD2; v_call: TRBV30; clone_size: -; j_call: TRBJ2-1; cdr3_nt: TGTGCCTGGAGTACTCGGGAGGGCCTGGGATACAATGAGCAGTTCTTC; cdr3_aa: CAWSTREGLGYNEQFF
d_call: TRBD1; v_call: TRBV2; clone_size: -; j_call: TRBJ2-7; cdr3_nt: TGTGCCAGCAGTGGTCAGACAGGGGCCTACGAGCAGTACTTC; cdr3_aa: CASSGQTGAYEQYF
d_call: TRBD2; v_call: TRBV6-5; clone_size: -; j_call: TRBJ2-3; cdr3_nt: TGTGCCAGCACCCGGACTAGCGGAGCCCGGTTAGATACGCAGTATTTT; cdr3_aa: CASTRTSGARLDTQYF
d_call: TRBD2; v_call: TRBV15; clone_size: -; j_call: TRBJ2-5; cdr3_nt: TGTGCCACCAGCTCCCGGGGGGGGCGAGAGACCCAGTACTTC; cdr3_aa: CATSSRGGRETQYF
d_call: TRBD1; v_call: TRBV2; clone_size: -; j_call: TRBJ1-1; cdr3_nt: TGTGCCAGAGACAGGGGGAACACTGAAGCTTTCTTT; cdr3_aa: CARDRGNTEAFF
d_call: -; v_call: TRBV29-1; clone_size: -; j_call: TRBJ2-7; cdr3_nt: TGCAGCGCTGCGTCGGGAGATTACGAGCAGTACTTC; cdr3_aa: CSAASGDYEQYF
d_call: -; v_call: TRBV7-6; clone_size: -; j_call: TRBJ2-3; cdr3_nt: TGTGCCAGCAGCTTTGCAGAAGATGGTCGAACGTATGCGCAGTGTTTT; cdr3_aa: CASSFAEDGRTYAQCF
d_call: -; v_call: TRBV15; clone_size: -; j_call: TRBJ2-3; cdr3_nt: TGTGCCACCAGCAGAGCCGGGGGAGAAGATACGCGGTATTTT; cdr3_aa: CATSRAGGEDTRYF
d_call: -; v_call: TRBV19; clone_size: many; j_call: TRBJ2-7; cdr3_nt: TGTGCCAGTAGTATAAACAGGGCCTACGAGCAGTACTTC; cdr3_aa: CASSINRAYEQYF
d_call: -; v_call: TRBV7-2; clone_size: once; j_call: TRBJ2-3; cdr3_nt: TGTGCCAGCAGCCCACAGGAGGCAGATACGCAGTATTTT; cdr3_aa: CASSPQEADTQYF
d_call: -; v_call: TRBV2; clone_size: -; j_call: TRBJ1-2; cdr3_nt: TGTGCCAGCAGTGCTTCCCGGGACACCAACTATGGCTACACCTTC; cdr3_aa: CASSASRDTNYGYTF
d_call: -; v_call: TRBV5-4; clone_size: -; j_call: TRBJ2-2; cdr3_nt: TGTGCCAGCAGCTTCGGCGTGTCGGGCACCGGGGAGCTGTTTTTT; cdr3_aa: CASSFGVSGTGELFF
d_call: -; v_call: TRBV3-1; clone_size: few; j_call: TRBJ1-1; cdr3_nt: TGTGCCAGCAGCCAAGACCTCACAGGTCGCACTGAAGCTTTCTTT; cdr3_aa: CASSQDLTGRTEAFF